The 10 T cell receptor beta chains reported below all come from one sample, sequenced in a study of early T cells in non-severe SARS-CoV-2 infection. TCRdb recomputed calls from the 5' RACE reads with MiXCR, one row per CDR3 protein. The sample lists 25,000 to 40,000 distinct CDR3 sequences; about 4.3% were seen once. The material sequenced was whole blood. These receptors all stem from an adult who was a healthcare worker with PCR-confirmed SARS-CoV-2 infection or an uninfected control (not recorded which).

This chain links TRBV29-1 with TRBJ2-1; no clear D gene. The CDR3 runs to 11 residues. Germline V CDR1 and CDR2: SQVTM, ANQGSEA. With 3 bases removed from V and 5 bases from J, the gap between germline ends came to 5 bases. The CDR3 DNA reads as TGCAGCGTTGAGCTGCACAATGAGCAGTTCTTC. It codes for CSVELHNEQFF.

This chain connects TRBV28 to TRBJ2-1; 10 bases fit TRBD2. With V trimmed by 5 bases and J by 3 bases, 4 bases remained unmatched. Germline CDR1 is MDHEN and CDR2 is SYDVKM. The CDR3 has 15 amino acids. For the CDR3, the DNA is TGTGCCAGCAGTATTAGCGGGGGGCACTACAATGAGCAGTTCTTC. It codes for CASSISGGHYNEQFF.

This clonotype was seen many times. This chain links TRBV24-1 with TRBJ2-1; 7 positions agree with TRBD2. Germline assignment: CDR1 KGHDR and CDR2 SFDVKD. The CDR3 covers 13 residues. The V segment lost 8 bases and the J segment 2 bases; nucleotides outside the gene matches: 2. The CDR3 sequence: CATTGGAYNEQFF. The CDR3 bases are TGTGCCACCACTGGGGGGGCCTACAATGAGCAGTTCTTC.

Only a few counts were recorded for this clonotype. An end of the junction differs from the germline gene, which may be a read error. The chain combines TRBV6-1 with TRBJ2-1; 9 nucleotides agree with TRBD1. From germline, CDR1 is MNHNS and CDR2 SASEGT. The CDR3 consists of 16 residues. The CDR3 DNA follows: TGTGCCAGCAGGAGGTCCGGGACAGGGTCCTCCAATGAGCAGTTCTTC. This gives the protein CASRRSGTGSSNEQFF.

This clonotype was seen repeatedly, ten times or more. V usage is TRBV7-2 and J usage is TRBJ2-7, with TRBD2 matching 10 bases. V trimming: 5 bases; J trimming: 9 bases; junction bases outside the gene matches: 10. This CDR3 has 14 residues. Germline V gene lookup returns CDR1 SGHTA and CDR2 FQGNSA. The CDR3 reads CASSPASGGRGQYF. CDR3 DNA sequence: TGTGCCAGCAGCCCCGCTAGCGGGGGCCGCGGGCAGTACTTC.

This clonotype was counted many times. The chain links TRBV28 to TRBJ1-6; no definite D call. CDR3 size: 17 residues. Germline V CDR1 and CDR2: MDHEN, SYDVKM. The germline V and J ends were trimmed by 6 bases and 0 bases, with 15 bases remaining between them. CDR3 sequence: CASSTPSQSSYNSPLHF. In DNA, the CDR3 is TGTGCCAGCAGCACCCCTTCACAGAGCTCCTATAATTCACCCCTCCACTTT.

At least ten counts were recorded for this clonotype. This sequence joins TRBV2 and TRBJ2-2; 8 bases fit TRBD1. CDR3 size: 15 residues. Germline V gene sequence: CDR1 SNHLY, CDR2 FYNNEI. Losses at the gene ends were 4 bases for V and 2 bases for J; bases not matched to a gene: 3. The CDR3 here is CASSGGQGNTGELFF. DNA for the CDR3: TGTGCCAGCAGTGGCGGACAGGGTAACACCGGGGAGCTGTTTTTT.

This clonotype was observed at least ten times. The chain employs TRBV6-5 and TRBJ2-6; D tentatively reads TRBD1 or TRBD2 (5 bases each). This CDR3 comprises 14 residues. Germline V gives CDR1 MNHEY, CDR2 SVGAGI. Trimming shortened V by 0 bases and J by 11 bases, and 11 bases separated the two germline ends. CDR3 in amino acids: CASSYSGTPHVLTF. The CDR3 region has the DNA TGTGCCAGCAGTTACTCCGGGACCCCTCACGTCCTGACTTTC.

This clonotype was seen a few times. CDR3 loop: CAEGSNEQFF. The CDR3 DNA reads as TGTGCAGAAGGTTCCAATGAGCAGTTCTTC. The chain uses TRBV30 and TRBJ2-1; D is unclear. The germline CDR1 and CDR2 sequences are GTSNPN and SVGIG (reference sequence). The CDR3 has 10 amino acids. The whole variable domain, remainder taken from reference TRBV30 and TRBJ2-1, is SQTIHQWPATLVQPVGSPLSLECTVEGTSNPNLYWYRQAAGRGLQLLFYSVGIGQISSEVPQNLSASRPQDRQFILSSKKLLLSDSGFYLCAEGSNEQFFGPGTRLTVL.

V and J are TRBV3-1 and TRBJ2-1; D call uncertain. V lost 0 bases to trimming and J lost 2 bases, with 5 bases between them. The CDR3 consists of 14 residues. Germline CDR1 LGHDT, CDR2 YNNKEL (reference sequence). CDR3 sequence reads: CASSQDGTYNEQFF. CDR3 bases: TGTGCCAGCAGCCAAGATGGCACCTACAATGAGCAGTTCTTC.